Listed below are T cell receptor beta chains from one sample, sequenced in a study of blood T cell repertoires in COVID-19. This table comes from immunoSEQ multiplex PCR, and its TCRdb copy is limited to in-frame clones, with some not included. The table lists roughly 140,000 clones, 76% of them singletons. Sequences were obtained from peripheral blood. The receptors here all came from a woman older than 75 with acute or convalescent COVID-19. CDR3s include the opening cysteine and the closing phenylalanine or tryptophan. Each record gives: V gene, D gene, clone size, J gene, CDR3 protein, CDR3 DNA. D genes are given only for firm matches. Not all rows give a size; the values are once, few, many and, for expanded clones, a class.

v_call: TRBV30
d_call: -
clone_size: -
j_call: TRBJ1-1
cdr3_aa: CAWTRGGVDTEAFF
cdr3_nt: TGTGCCTGGACCCGGGGAGGGGTAGACACTGAAGCTTTCTTT

v_call: TRBV27
d_call: -
clone_size: -
j_call: TRBJ1-1
cdr3_aa: CASSHQNTEAFF
cdr3_nt: TGTGCCAGCAGTCATCAGAACACTGAAGCTTTCTTT

v_call: TRBV2
d_call: -
clone_size: few
j_call: TRBJ1-1
cdr3_aa: CASSSGRNTEAFF
cdr3_nt: TGTGCCAGCAGCTCGGGGAGGAACACTGAAGCTTTCTTT

v_call: TRBV5-4
d_call: TRBD1
clone_size: -
j_call: TRBJ2-3
cdr3_aa: CASSPTGGPPQYF
cdr3_nt: TGTGCCAGCAGCCCTACAGGGGGCCCCCCGCAGTATTTT

v_call: TRBV21-1
d_call: -
clone_size: -
j_call: TRBJ1-5
cdr3_aa: CASSKGGQGGNQPQHF
cdr3_nt: TGTGCCAGCAGCAAAGGGGGGCAGGGGGGCAATCAGCCCCAGCATTTT

v_call: TRBV3-1/TRBV3-2
d_call: -
clone_size: -
j_call: TRBJ2-7
cdr3_aa: CASSQRALSYEQYF
cdr3_nt: TGTGCCAGCAGCCAGAGGGCCCTCTCCTACGAGCAGTACTTC

v_call: TRBV30
d_call: -
clone_size: -
j_call: TRBJ1-2
cdr3_aa: CAWSIDRRGYTF
cdr3_nt: TGTGCCTGGAGTATTGACAGACGGGGCTACACCTTC

v_call: TRBV29-1
d_call: -
clone_size: -
j_call: TRBJ1-4
cdr3_aa: CSVDVDGDSGEKLFF
cdr3_nt: TGCAGCGTTGATGTTGACGGAGACTCTGGGGAAAAACTGTTTTTT

v_call: TRBV18
d_call: TRBD2
clone_size: -
j_call: TRBJ2-1
cdr3_aa: CASSPPTSGNEQFF
cdr3_nt: TGTGCCAGCTCACCACCGACTAGCGGGAATGAGCAGTTCTTC

v_call: TRBV16
d_call: -
clone_size: -
j_call: TRBJ1-2
cdr3_aa: CASSLDRTPYGYTF
cdr3_nt: TGTGCCAGCAGCCTCGACCGGACACCTTATGGCTACACCTTC

v_call: TRBV7-2
d_call: TRBD2
clone_size: -
j_call: TRBJ2-2
cdr3_aa: CASSAPLSGAGTGELFF
cdr3_nt: TGTGCCAGCAGCGCCCCATTAAGCGGGGCGGGGACCGGGGAGCTGTTTTTT

v_call: TRBV6-5
d_call: -
clone_size: -
j_call: TRBJ1-5
cdr3_aa: CASRGFVGAPQPQHF
cdr3_nt: TGTGCCAGCAGAGGGTTCGTGGGGGCCCCCCAGCCCCAGCATTTT

v_call: TRBV10-3
d_call: -
clone_size: once
j_call: TRBJ1-2
cdr3_aa: CAISSGGGPNYGYTF
cdr3_nt: TGTGCCATCTCCTCAGGCGGGGGGCCCAACTATGGCTACACCTTC

v_call: TRBV11-3
d_call: TRBD1
clone_size: once
j_call: TRBJ2-2
cdr3_aa: CASSSSDRGAGELFF
cdr3_nt: TGTGCCAGCAGCTCCTCAGACAGGGGTGCCGGGGAGCTGTTTTTT

v_call: TRBV30
d_call: -
clone_size: few
j_call: TRBJ1-6
cdr3_aa: CAWSVVQGNSPLHF
cdr3_nt: TGTGCCTGGAGTGTAGTGCAGGGGAATTCACCCCTCCACTTT

v_call: TRBV9
d_call: -
clone_size: -
j_call: TRBJ1-1
cdr3_aa: CASSVPGGGRGLNTEAFF
cdr3_nt: TGTGCCAGCAGCGTACCTGGCGGAGGGCGTGGGTTGAACACTGAAGCTTTCTTT

v_call: TRBV7-6
d_call: -
clone_size: -
j_call: TRBJ1-1
cdr3_aa: CASRAGFGGSTEAFF
cdr3_nt: TGTGCCAGCAGGGCAGGGTTTGGTGGGTCCACTGAAGCTTTCTTT

v_call: TRBV11-3
d_call: -
clone_size: once
j_call: TRBJ2-5
cdr3_aa: CASSFGGGQETQYF
cdr3_nt: TGTGCCAGCAGCTTCGGGGGAGGCCAAGAGACCCAGTACTTC

v_call: TRBV7-3
d_call: TRBD1
clone_size: -
j_call: TRBJ2-3
cdr3_aa: CASSPGQGATDTQYF
cdr3_nt: TGTGCCAGCAGCCCGGGACAGGGGGCCACAGATACGCAGTATTTT

v_call: TRBV5-6
d_call: TRBD1
clone_size: -
j_call: TRBJ1-2
cdr3_aa: CASGLQGVYGYTF
cdr3_nt: TGTGCCAGCGGACTACAGGGGGTCTATGGCTACACCTTC

v_call: TRBV7-8
d_call: TRBD2
clone_size: -
j_call: TRBJ2-1
cdr3_aa: CASSFLVDPLSRGGWNEQFF
cdr3_nt: TGTGCCAGCAGCTTTTTAGTCGACCCCTTAAGTCGCGGGGGTTGGAATGAGCAGTTCTTC

v_call: TRBV30
d_call: -
clone_size: few
j_call: TRBJ1-2
cdr3_aa: CAWSVSGARGYTF
cdr3_nt: TGTGCCTGGAGTGTATCAGGGGCGCGAGGCTACACCTTC

v_call: TRBV4-1
d_call: TRBD2
clone_size: many
j_call: TRBJ2-1
cdr3_aa: CASSQDNLASGGGEQFF
cdr3_nt: TGCGCCAGCAGCCAAGATAATCTGGCTAGCGGGGGAGGAGAGCAGTTCTTC

v_call: TRBV6-6
d_call: -
clone_size: -
j_call: TRBJ2-5
cdr3_aa: CASTPGIEETQYF
cdr3_nt: TGTGCCAGCACACCTGGCATTGAAGAGACCCAGTACTTC

v_call: TRBV5-1
d_call: -
clone_size: -
j_call: TRBJ1-2
cdr3_aa: CASSLSIPANYGYTF
cdr3_nt: TGCGCCAGCAGCTTATCCATACCAGCTAACTATGGCTACACCTTC

v_call: TRBV7-9
d_call: TRBD1
clone_size: -
j_call: TRBJ2-3
cdr3_aa: CASRSGDRSTDTQYF
cdr3_nt: TGTGCCAGCCGCAGTGGGGACAGGAGCACAGATACGCAGTATTTT

v_call: TRBV18
d_call: -
clone_size: -
j_call: TRBJ1-6
cdr3_aa: CASKTESSYNSPLHF
cdr3_nt: TGTGCCAGCAAGACGGAGAGCTCCTATAATTCACCCCTCCACTTT

v_call: TRBV10-3
d_call: -
clone_size: -
j_call: TRBJ1-2
cdr3_aa: CAISGDGENYGYTF
cdr3_nt: TGTGCCATCAGTGGGGATGGGGAGAACTATGGCTACACCTTC

v_call: TRBV19
d_call: TRBD1
clone_size: -
j_call: TRBJ1-1
cdr3_aa: CASSIVGTGVDSMNTEAFF
cdr3_nt: TGTGCCAGTAGTATAGTGGGGACAGGGGTTGATTCAATGAACACTGAAGCTTTCTTT

v_call: TRBV29-1
d_call: TRBD2
clone_size: -
j_call: TRBJ2-1
cdr3_aa: CSTPSPGTSGRLQFF
cdr3_nt: TGCAGCACCCCCAGCCCCGGGACTAGCGGGAGGCTACAGTTCTTC

v_call: TRBV6-5
d_call: -
clone_size: -
j_call: TRBJ1-1
cdr3_aa: CASSLRQAGDTEAFF
cdr3_nt: TGTGCCAGCAGCCTAAGACAGGCGGGGGACACTGAAGCTTTCTTT

v_call: TRBV19
d_call: -
clone_size: -
j_call: TRBJ1-2
cdr3_aa: CASSITSENYGYTF
cdr3_nt: TGTGCCAGTAGTATCACATCGGAGAACTATGGCTACACCTTC

v_call: TRBV27
d_call: TRBD2
clone_size: -
j_call: TRBJ2-3
cdr3_aa: CASSLSRTRGGTDTQYF
cdr3_nt: TGTGCCAGCAGTTTATCGAGGACTAGAGGGGGCACAGATACGCAGTATTTT

v_call: TRBV5-1
d_call: -
clone_size: -
j_call: TRBJ1-1
cdr3_aa: CASSLVGVNTEAFF
cdr3_nt: TGCGCCAGCAGCTTGGTAGGGGTGAACACTGAAGCTTTCTTT

v_call: TRBV29-1
d_call: TRBD2
clone_size: -
j_call: TRBJ2-5
cdr3_aa: CSVAGLAAETQYF
cdr3_nt: TGCAGCGTTGCAGGACTAGCCGCAGAGACCCAGTACTTC

v_call: TRBV7-6
d_call: -
clone_size: -
j_call: TRBJ1-1
cdr3_aa: CASTPGAKLNTEAFF
cdr3_nt: TGTGCCAGCACCCCAGGGGCCAAGTTGAACACTGAAGCTTTCTTT

v_call: TRBV19
d_call: TRBD1
clone_size: few
j_call: TRBJ1-3
cdr3_aa: CATGQAGSGNTIYF
cdr3_nt: TGTGCCACAGGACAGGCAGGCTCTGGAAACACCATATATTTT

v_call: TRBV2
d_call: -
clone_size: -
j_call: TRBJ2-7
cdr3_aa: CASRLSLYEQYF
cdr3_nt: TGTGCCAGCAGGCTATCACTCTACGAGCAGTACTTC

v_call: TRBV3-1/TRBV3-2
d_call: TRBD1
clone_size: -
j_call: TRBJ2-1
cdr3_aa: CASSQNQGAGEQFF
cdr3_nt: TGTGCCAGCAGCCAAAACCAGGGGGCAGGTGAGCAGTTCTTC

v_call: TRBV6-5
d_call: TRBD2
clone_size: -
j_call: TRBJ2-1
cdr3_aa: CASSYSGLAGEDEQFF
cdr3_nt: TGTGCCAGCAGTTACTCTGGACTAGCGGGAGAGGATGAGCAGTTCTTC

v_call: TRBV19
d_call: -
clone_size: -
j_call: TRBJ1-5
cdr3_aa: CASSGTNQPQHF
cdr3_nt: TGTGCCAGTAGTGGGACTAATCAGCCCCAGCATTTT

v_call: TRBV4-2
d_call: TRBD1
clone_size: -
j_call: TRBJ1-2
cdr3_aa: CASSQDPGGNTGGYDYGYTF
cdr3_nt: TGTGCCAGCAGCCAAGATCCTGGGGGCAATACAGGGGGCTACGATTATGGCTACACCTTC

v_call: TRBV14
d_call: -
clone_size: -
j_call: TRBJ2-3
cdr3_aa: CASSQDDSFTDTQYF
cdr3_nt: TGTGCCAGCAGCCAAGATGACAGTTTCACAGATACGCAGTATTTT

v_call: TRBV5-1
d_call: TRBD1
clone_size: -
j_call: TRBJ2-2
cdr3_aa: CASSVDRVEINTGELFF
cdr3_nt: TGCGCCAGCAGCGTGGACAGGGTTGAAATTAACACCGGGGAGCTGTTTTTT

v_call: TRBV7-2
d_call: TRBD1
clone_size: -
j_call: TRBJ2-1
cdr3_aa: CASTGQASYNEQFF
cdr3_nt: TGTGCCAGCACTGGACAGGCCTCCTACAATGAGCAGTTCTTC

v_call: TRBV19
d_call: -
clone_size: once
j_call: TRBJ2-7
cdr3_aa: CASSIAPGEVYEQYF
cdr3_nt: TGTGCCAGTAGTATAGCCCCAGGGGAAGTCTACGAGCAGTACTTC

v_call: TRBV4-2
d_call: -
clone_size: few
j_call: TRBJ1-1
cdr3_aa: CASSQESGQREAFF
cdr3_nt: TGTGCCAGCAGCCAAGAGTCCGGACAGCGTGAAGCTTTCTTT

v_call: TRBV4-1
d_call: -
clone_size: -
j_call: TRBJ1-4
cdr3_aa: CASSQDAAGSGEKLFF
cdr3_nt: TGCGCCAGCAGCCAAGATGCGGCAGGGTCAGGTGAAAAACTGTTTTTT

v_call: TRBV5-8
d_call: -
clone_size: few
j_call: TRBJ2-2
cdr3_aa: CASRAGTLNTGELFF
cdr3_nt: TGTGCCAGCAGGGCCGGGACACTCAACACCGGGGAGCTGTTTTTT

v_call: TRBV2
d_call: -
clone_size: -
j_call: TRBJ2-1
cdr3_aa: CASSRSGTQNYNEQFF
cdr3_nt: TGTGCCAGCAGCCGATCCGGGACTCAAAATTACAATGAGCAGTTCTTC

v_call: TRBV10-3
d_call: -
clone_size: -
j_call: TRBJ1-5
cdr3_aa: CAISELGQKNQPQHF
cdr3_nt: TGTGCCATCAGTGAGTTAGGACAGAAGAATCAGCCCCAGCATTTT

v_call: TRBV3-1/TRBV3-2
d_call: TRBD1
clone_size: once
j_call: TRBJ1-6
cdr3_aa: CASSQSPGQGFNSPLHF
cdr3_nt: TGTGCCAGCAGCCAGTCCCCGGGACAGGGTTTTAATTCACCCCTCCACTTT

v_call: TRBV5-1
d_call: TRBD1
clone_size: -
j_call: TRBJ1-6
cdr3_aa: CASSHGQGALLKDSPLHF
cdr3_nt: TGCGCCAGCAGCCATGGACAGGGGGCGCTTCTTAAGGATTCACCCCTCCACTTT

v_call: TRBV11-2
d_call: -
clone_size: few
j_call: TRBJ2-1
cdr3_aa: CASSHGDSDNEQFF
cdr3_nt: TGTGCCAGCAGCCATGGGGACTCGGACAATGAGCAGTTCTTC

v_call: TRBV28
d_call: TRBD1
clone_size: -
j_call: TRBJ1-1
cdr3_aa: CASSSTGGTEAFF
cdr3_nt: TGTGCCAGCAGTTCTACAGGGGGCACTGAAGCTTTCTTT